Each of the 21 T cell receptor beta chains below was sequenced from the same sample in a study of blood T cell repertoires in COVID-19. Here immunoSEQ multiplex PCR was the method, and the copy in TCRdb shows in-frame clones only, minus some. The sample yields around 130,000 clones, more than 80% seen once. The source material was peripheral blood. The receptors come from a woman between 55 and 75 years old with acute or convalescent COVID-19.

This sequence joins TRBV6-1 and TRBJ1-3; TRBD1 might be the D (5 bases). The germline V and J ends were trimmed by 2 bases and 3 bases, with 14 bases remaining between them. This CDR3 comprises 16 residues. Germline V lookup: CDR1 MNHNS, CDR2 SASEGT. DNA for the CDR3: TGTGCCAGCAGTGAATCCCCCAGGGCTAATGGAAACACCATATATTTT. It translates to CASSESPRANGNTIYF.

The chain recombines TRBV29-1 with TRBJ2-6; no clear D. There are 14 residues in the CDR3. V gave up 3 bases and J gave up 3 bases, with 9 bases separating them. Germline CDR1 reads SQVTM; CDR2 reads ANQGSEA. CDR3 in DNA: TGCAGCGTTGATAAGTCAGATGGGGCCAACGTCCTGACTTTC. Amino acids: CSVDKSDGANVLTF.

The V and J genes are TRBV19 and TRBJ1-5; 7 nucleotides agree with TRBD1. Trimming at V came to 8 bases and at J to 4 bases, leaving 8 bases not matched to a gene. The CDR3 is 14 residues long. Per germline, CDR1 LNHDA and CDR2 SQIVND (reference sequence). CDR3 sequence reads: CASDRDSLNQPQHF. CDR3 nucleotides: TGTGCCAGTGACCGGGACAGCTTAAATCAGCCCCAGCATTTT.

The chain combines TRBV15 with TRBJ1-2; D unclear. V shed 5 bases and J shed 7 bases, with 11 bases lying between them. CDR1 and CDR2 (germline): LNHNV, YYDKDF (reference sequence). This CDR3 region has 12 residues. CDR3 protein: CATSSSGSGYTF. Written as DNA, the CDR3 is TGTGCCACCAGCTCGAGCGGAAGTGGCTACACCTTC.

The chain recombines TRBV18 with TRBJ2-7, with D possibly matching TRBD1 (5 bases). Trimming shortened V by 4 bases and J by 5 bases, and 21 bases separated the two germline ends. This CDR3 comprises 16 residues. CDR1 is KGHSH and CDR2 is LQKENI in the germline V gene. CDR3 sequence: CASSLRRWAGKDEQYV. The CDR3, as DNA: TGTGCCAGCTCACTACGGCGATGGGCAGGGAAGGACGAGCAGTACGTC.

This clone was detected only once. The chain couples TRBV18 to TRBJ1-3, with D unclear. The germline V gene encodes CDR1 KGHSH and CDR2 LQKENI. This CDR3 contains 15 residues. The V and J ends lost 2 bases and 3 bases respectively, with 11 bases between them. Here the CDR3 reads CASSPTPADGNTIYF. The DNA of the CDR3 is TGTGCCAGCTCACCAACCCCCGCAGATGGAAACACCATATATTTT.

The rearrangement uses TRBV19 and TRBJ1-5, with D possibly being TRBD1 (5 bases). The germline V gene encodes CDR1 LNHDA and CDR2 SQIVND (reference sequence). The CDR3 has 15 amino acids. The V gene lost 3 bases and the J gene lost 4 bases, with 13 bases spanning the gap. CDR3 protein: CASSIPRVRNQPQHF. The DNA for the CDR3 is TGTGCCAGTAGTATTCCCAGGGTGAGGAATCAGCCCCAGCATTTT. Full variable domain (remainder filled in from reference TRBV19 and TRBJ1-5): DGGITQSPKYLFRKEGQNVTLSCEQNLNHDAMYWYRQDPGQGLRLIYYSQIVNDFQKGDIAEGYSVSREKKESFPLTVTSAQKNPTAFYLCASSIPRVRNQPQHFGDGTRLSIL.

This sequence joins TRBV7-3 and TRBJ2-1, with TRBD2 matching over 14 bases. Losses at the gene ends were 5 bases for V and 6 bases for J; bases not matched to a gene: 3. CDR3 length equals 15 residues. Germline loops: CDR1 SGHTA, CDR2 FQGTGA. CDR3 region: CASSLGLAGGNEQFF. As DNA, the CDR3 is TGTGCCAGCAGCCTAGGACTAGCGGGGGGCAATGAGCAGTTCTTC.

The chain recombines TRBV7-9 with TRBJ2-7; D might be TRBD1 (6 bases). Trimming removed 3 bases from V and 1 base from J, with 13 bases in between. Looked up from germline, CDR1 is SEHNR and CDR2 is FQNEAQ (reference sequence). The CDR3 is 15 amino acids. DNA of the CDR3: TGTGCCAGCAGCTTTACCGGGACAAGTTCCTACGAGCAGTACTTC. This gives the protein CASSFTGTSSYEQYF.

The chain links TRBV27 to TRBJ1-1, with 8 bases lining up with TRBD1. The germline V gene has CDR1 MNHEY and CDR2 SMNVEV (reference sequence). The CDR3 runs 15 residues. Unmatched junction bases numbered 5, after V lost 4 bases and J lost 1 base. The CDR3 coding sequence is TGTGCCAGCAGTTCCCCAGGACAGGGGAACACTGAAGCTTTCTTT. Its protein product is CASSSPGQGNTEAFF.

The rearrangement uses TRBV10-3 and TRBJ1-2, with D perhaps TRBD1 (5 bases). This CDR3 contains 14 residues. Trimming cost V 6 bases and J 2 bases, with 13 bases left between them. CDR1 and CDR2 (germline): ENHRY, SYGVKD. The CDR3 DNA reads as TGTGCCATCAGAGGGGTCGGGGGGAACTATGGCTACACCTTC. Encoded protein: CAIRGVGGNYGYTF.

The chain couples TRBV3-1 (or the pseudogene TRBV3-2) to TRBJ2-3; tentatively, D is TRBD2 (6 bases). Germline loops: CDR1 LGHDT, CDR2 YNNKEL (reference sequence). The ends were cut back, 1 base at V and 12 bases at J, with 11 bases in the middle. The CDR3 has 12 residues. The CDR3 DNA sequence: TGTGCCAGCAGCCAAGGCGGGGCACGACAGTATTTT. Translation gives CASSQGGARQYF.

The V gene is TRBV19, the J gene TRBJ1-1; 8 nucleotides agree with TRBD1. Trimming removed 7 bases from V and 6 bases from J; junction bases left unmatched: 7. The CDR3 totals 13 residues. Germline V gene sequence: CDR1 LNHDA, CDR2 SQIVND (reference sequence). The CDR3, as DNA: TGTGCCAGTACGGACAGGGTTAGTGCTGAAGCTTTCTTT. Translated, it gives CASTDRVSAEAFF.

This sequence joins TRBV9 and TRBJ1-2, with 8 bases that match TRBD1. V gave up 3 bases and J gave up 2 bases; unmatched junction bases: 3. This CDR3 is 14 amino acids long. Germline loops: CDR1 SGDLS, CDR2 YYNGEE. The CDR3 reads CASSEGQGNYGYTF. The CDR3 DNA follows: TGTGCCAGCAGCGAAGGACAGGGAAACTATGGCTACACCTTC.

The chain carries TRBV19 and TRBJ1-3; D gene uncertain. The germline V gene has CDR1 LNHDA and CDR2 SQIVND (reference sequence). This CDR3 spans 16 amino acids. The V end lost 6 bases, the J end lost 3 bases, and 18 bases lay between the germline ends. The DNA of the CDR3 is TGTGCCAGTAGGTCTATTGAGGCACGAAATGGAAACACCATATATTTT. Translation: CASRSIEARNGNTIYF.

The V and J genes are TRBV6-5 and TRBJ1-1; D not certain. Germline V lookup: CDR1 MNHEY, CDR2 SVGAGI. This CDR3 comprises 15 residues. V was cut by 6 bases and J by 10 bases, with 24 bases left in between. For the CDR3, the DNA is TGTGCCAGCAGACAGCCGGGGTTGGGATATGCTGCAGCTTTCTTT. Translated: CASRQPGLGYAAAFF.

This clone turned up a few times. The chain recombines TRBV19 with TRBJ1-1; TRBD1 aligns across 8 bases. CDR3 size: 13 residues. Germline V lookup: CDR1 LNHDA, CDR2 SQIVND (reference sequence). V trimming: 1 base; J trimming: 8 bases; junction bases outside the gene matches: 3. CDR3 residues: CASSIAWDREAFF. The DNA for the CDR3 is TGTGCCAGTAGTATAGCTTGGGACAGGGAAGCTTTCTTT.

V usage is TRBV6-5 and J usage is TRBJ1-1; unclear D gene. V lost 4 bases and J 0 bases, leaving 6 bases between the germline ends. Germline CDR1 reads MNHEY; CDR2 reads SVGAGI. The CDR3 loop spans 13 amino acids. The CDR3 coding sequence is TGTGCCAGCAGTTCCACACTGAACACTGAAGCTTTCTTT. Protein product: CASSSTLNTEAFF.

This clone was seen a few times. This chain uses TRBV28 with TRBJ1-1; 8 nucleotides agree with TRBD1. Unmatched junction bases numbered 9, after V lost 8 bases and J lost 1 base. The length of the CDR3 is 15 residues. Germline CDR1 and CDR2: MDHEN and SYDVKM. CDR3: CASGEQGVTNTEAFF. The CDR3 DNA follows: TGTGCCAGCGGAGAACAGGGGGTAACGAACACTGAAGCTTTCTTT.

This clone was seen more than once but under ten times. The chain has TRBV12-3 or TRBV12-4 and TRBJ1-1; 7 bases map to TRBD1. The length of the CDR3 is 13 residues. The V gene end was trimmed by 5 bases and the J gene end by 1 base; junction bases not matched to a gene: 1. The CDR3 reads CASSGDRNTEAFF. As DNA, the CDR3 is TGTGCCAGCAGTGGGGACAGGAACACTGAAGCTTTCTTT.

V and J are TRBV24-1 and TRBJ1-6, with 7 bases aligning to TRBD1. Looked up from germline, CDR1 is KGHDR and CDR2 is SFDVKD. The CDR3 loop spans 15 amino acids. After removal of 3 bases from V and 8 bases from J, the junction contained 6 bases not matched to a gene. In DNA, the CDR3 is TGTGCCACCAGTGATGGACAGGTTTTGGATTCACCCCTCCACTTT. It yields the protein CATSDGQVLDSPLHF.